This TCR beta chain derives from a study of T cell responses to AZD1222 COVID-19 vaccine. Libraries were prepared by immunoSEQ multiplex PCR; TCRdb keeps only in-frame clonotypes and omits some of them. The table lists 110,000 to 150,000 clones, approximately 91% of them singletons. This CDR3 region has 9 residues. CDR1 is KGHDR and CDR2 is SFDVKD in the germline V gene. Trimming took 12 bases from V and 4 from J, leaving 6 bases between them. This chain joins TRBV24-1 and TRBJ2-7; TRBD1 might be the D (5 bases). Sequences were derived from peripheral blood, sampled 28 days after the second AZD1222 dose. The receptor's source is an adult who received the AZD1222 COVID-19 vaccine. The CDR3 region has the DNA TGTGCCGCAGGGTACGAGCAGTACTTC. Encoded protein: CAAGYEQYF.